The 29 T cell receptor beta chains in this list originate from one sample, sequenced in a study of shared clonotypes between healthy human individuals. The table came from immunoSEQ multiplex PCR; TCRdb's copy has only in-frame clones and leaves some out. Of about 2.4 million clones detected, under 95% appear once; the ten largest clones hold 0.36%. The sample taken for sequencing was naive CD4+ T cells from PBMCs. As for subset: CD45RA+ positively selected. The receptors stem from a young man in good health. Some clones in this sample may be carry-over from other donors' samples.

CDR3 region: CASSEEGYRGNTIYF. CDR3 nucleotides: TGTGCCAGCAGTGAAGAGGGGTACCGGGGTAACACCATATATTTT. The rearrangement joins TRBV6-1 to TRBJ1-3, with D tentatively TRBD1 (5 bases). This CDR3 has 15 amino acids. Trimming pared 1 base from V and 7 bases from J, leaving 14 bases between. Germline lookup yields CDR1 MNHNS and CDR2 SASEGT.

J is TRBJ2-7 and V is TRBV11-2; 10 bases fit TRBD2. CDR1 is SGHAT and CDR2 is FQNNGV in the germline V gene. The CDR3 sequence is 17 residues long. Unmatched junction bases numbered 7, after V lost 2 bases and J lost 0 bases. CDR3 bases: TGTGCCAGCAGCTTACTCTCTCTAGCGGGAGCCTCCTACGAGCAGTACTTC. It yields the protein CASSLLSLAGASYEQYF.

The chain joins TRBV28 to TRBJ1-1, with a tentative D call TRBD1 (5 bases). V was trimmed by 6 bases and J by 1 base, leaving 15 bases between them. CDR3 length: 15 amino acids. The germline V gene has CDR1 MDHEN and CDR2 SYDVKM. DNA of the CDR3: TGTGCCAGCAGGGTGCCGGGGGGACCGAACACTGAAGCTTTCTTT. It specifies CASRVPGGPNTEAFF.

The chain uses TRBV5-1 and TRBJ2-7; 11 bases map to TRBD2. From germline, CDR1 is SGHRS and CDR2 YFSETQ. The CDR3 runs to 16 residues. V dropped 4 bases and J dropped 4; count of bases not matched to a gene: 10. CDR3 protein: CASSPVAGGLRYEQYF. The CDR3 region has the DNA TGCGCCAGCAGCCCAGTAGCGGGAGGGCTAAGGTACGAGCAGTACTTC.

J is TRBJ1-2 and V is TRBV5-1; D might be TRBD1 (5 bases). Germline V gene sequence: CDR1 SGHRS, CDR2 YFSETQ. The CDR3 contains 15 residues. The V gene lost 2 bases and the J gene lost 7 bases, with 18 bases spanning the gap. Here the CDR3 reads CASSLLGLHEGGYTF. DNA for the CDR3: TGCGCCAGCAGCTTACTGGGACTTCACGAGGGTGGCTACACCTTC. Using reference TRBV5-1 and TRBJ1-2 for the parts outside the CDR3, the full variable domain is KAGVTQTPRYLIKTRGQQVTLSCSPISGHRSVSWYQQTPGQGLQFLFEYFSETQRNKGNFPGRFSGRQFSNSRSEMNVSTLELGDSALYLCASSLLGLHEGGYTFGSGTRLTVV.

The chain couples TRBV5-1 to TRBJ2-5; 7 bases agree with TRBD1. CDR3 length equals 14 residues. The V segment lost 2 bases and the J segment 2 bases; nucleotides outside the gene matches: 3. The V gene's germline CDR1 is SGHRS and CDR2 YFSETQ. In DNA form, the CDR3 reads TGCGCCAGCAGCTTCCGGGACAGACAAGAGACCCAGTACTTC. It yields the protein CASSFRDRQETQYF.

The chain uses TRBV11-2 and TRBJ2-5; no clear D. The CDR3 has 11 residues. Trimming left V 1 base short and J 8 bases short, with 5 bases between. Germline V lookup: CDR1 SGHAT, CDR2 FQNNGV. The CDR3 region is CASSLGVTQYF. The CDR3 nucleotides read TGTGCCAGCAGCTTAGGGGTAACCCAGTACTTC.

This sequence joins TRBV28 and TRBJ1-3; D is ambiguous. V shed 6 bases and J shed 0 bases, with 15 bases lying between them. CDR3 length: 16 amino acids. CDR1 and CDR2 (germline): MDHEN, SYDVKM. This chain's CDR3 is CASSLSWTYSGNTIYF. CDR3 nucleotide sequence: TGTGCCAGCAGCCTCTCATGGACTTACTCTGGAAACACCATATATTTT.

The rearrangement uses TRBV6-5 and TRBJ1-2, with 7 nucleotides matching TRBD1. The trim removed 0 bases at V and 8 bases at J, leaving 6 bases unmatched. The CDR3 spans 14 residues. CDR1 is MNHEY and CDR2 is SVGAGI in the germline V gene. In DNA form, the CDR3 reads TGTGCCAGCAGTTACTCGAGACAGGGCGAAGGCTACACCTTC. It yields the protein CASSYSRQGEGYTF.

This clone was seen only once. The J gene is TRBJ2-5, the V gene TRBV14; D may be TRBD2 (6 bases). Germline V gene sequence: CDR1 SGHDN, CDR2 FVKESK. V was shortened by 0 bases and J by 4 bases, with 12 bases between the two germline ends. This CDR3 is 15 amino acids long. CDR3 protein: CASSQDPGVLETQYF. CDR3 nucleotide sequence: TGTGCCAGCAGCCAAGACCCGGGAGTCCTAGAGACCCAGTACTTC.

The V and J genes are TRBV11-2 and TRBJ1-1, with unresolved D. This CDR3 contains 13 residues. CDR1 and CDR2 from the germline V gene are SGHAT and FQNNGV. V was shortened by 1 base and J by 3 bases, with 6 bases between the two germline ends. CDR3 coding DNA: TGTGCCAGCAGCTTAGCTTGGTACACTGAAGCTTTCTTT. This gives the protein CASSLAWYTEAFF.

Concerning this clone: The sample has other DNA sequences that encode this CDR3 too. The chain joins TRBV28 to TRBJ1-2; D is perhaps TRBD1 (5 bases). Germline lookup yields CDR1 MDHEN and CDR2 SYDVKM. With 3 bases removed from V and 2 bases from J, the gap between germline ends came to 10 bases. The CDR3 consists of 14 residues. The CDR3 reads CASSLGGTNYGYTF. CDR3 nucleotides: TGTGCCAGCAGTTTGGGGGGTACCAACTATGGCTACACCTTC.

The V gene is TRBV2, the J gene TRBJ1-1, with D possibly TRBD1 on 6 matching bases. Germline loops: CDR1 SNHLY, CDR2 FYNNEI. Trimming took off 10 bases at V and 1 base at J, with 16 bases between the two ends. The CDR3 spans 14 residues. CDR3 DNA: TGTGCCACTTACTCGGACAGCTCGAACACTGAAGCTTTCTTT. It translates to CATYSDSSNTEAFF.

The chain combines TRBV7-9 with TRBJ1-3, with D uncertain. The CDR3 is 16 residues long. V lost 5 bases and J lost 0, with 14 bases in between. The germline CDR1 and CDR2 sequences are SEHNR and FQNEAQ (reference sequence). CDR3 sequence: CASSPPGDNSGNTIYF. The CDR3 DNA sequence: TGTGCCAGCAGCCCCCCCGGGGATAACTCTGGAAACACCATATATTTT. Full variable domain (remainder filled in from reference TRBV7-9 and TRBJ1-3): DTGVSQNPRHKITKRGQNVTFRCDPISEHNRLYWYRQTLGQGPEFLTYFQNEAQLEKSRLLSDRFSAERPKGSFSTLEIQRTEQGDSAMYLCASSPPGDNSGNTIYFGEGSWLTVV.

This sequence joins TRBV19 and TRBJ1-2; the match to TRBD1 covers 11 bases. Germline V gene sequence: CDR1 LNHDA, CDR2 SQIVND (reference sequence). With 5 bases clipped from V and 8 bases from J, the junction kept 4 bases outside the gene matches. The CDR3 extends over 13 amino acids. The CDR3 DNA sequence: TGTGCCAGTAGTCCCGGGACAGGGGGAGGCTACACCTTC. Encoded protein: CASSPGTGGGYTF. Together with reference TRBV19 and TRBJ1-2, the CDR3 gives the full variable domain: DGGITQSPKYLFRKEGQNVTLSCEQNLNHDAMYWYRQDPGQGLRLIYYSQIVNDFQKGDIAEGYSVSREKKESFPLTVTSAQKNPTAFYLCASSPGTGGGYTFGSGTRLTVV.

Turning to this clone: The junction and the germline gene differ at one end; a read error may be behind it. The rearrangement joins TRBV4-2 to TRBJ2-7; no definite D call. This CDR3 comprises 12 residues. Germline V CDR1 and CDR2: LGHNA, YNFKEQ. The CDR3 loop reads CASSQVSSEQYF. The CDR3 DNA reads TGTGCCAGCAGCCAAGTGTCCTCCGAGCAGTACTTC.

For this clone: Different DNA sequences within this sample yield the same CDR3. The chain recombines TRBV7-2 with TRBJ2-5; D gene unclear. The CDR3 totals 12 residues. V shed 3 bases and J shed 3 bases, with 5 bases lying between them. Germline V gene data show CDR1 as SGHTA and CDR2 as FQGNSA. This CDR3 reads CASSLVEETQYF. CDR3 in DNA: TGTGCCAGCAGCTTGGTGGAAGAGACCCAGTACTTC.

Comment on this clone: At the DNA level, this CDR3 is encoded by other sequences in the same sample as well. The V gene is TRBV18, the J gene TRBJ2-1, with TRBD2 matching 10 bases. Germline loops: CDR1 KGHSH, CDR2 LQKENI. The V gene end was trimmed by 3 bases and the J gene end by 4 bases; junction bases not matched to a gene: 6. The CDR3 totals 16 residues. DNA for the CDR3: TGTGCCAGCTCACCTCCCGGACTAGCGGCTTACAATGAGCAGTTCTTC. It yields the protein CASSPPGLAAYNEQFF. Using reference TRBV18 and TRBJ2-1 for the parts outside the CDR3, the full variable domain is NAGVMQNPRHLVRRRGQEARLRCSPMKGHSHVYWYRQLPEEGLKFMVYLQKENIIDESGMPKERFSAEFPKEGPSILRIQQVVRGDSAAYFCASSPPGLAAYNEQFFGPGTRLTVL.

The V gene is TRBV11-2, the J gene TRBJ2-3, with 11 bases fitting TRBD2. With 7 bases clipped from V and 0 bases from J, the junction kept 3 bases outside the gene matches. This CDR3 has 15 residues. Germline V CDR1 and CDR2: SGHAT, FQNNGV. The CDR3 nucleotides read TGTGCCAGCACTCGGACTAGCGGGAGCACAGATACGCAGTATTTT. Encoded protein: CASTRTSGSTDTQYF.

In nucleotides, the CDR3 is TGCGCCAGCAGCTCCGGACTAGCGGGAGGCTCCTACAATGAGCAGTTCTTC. Protein sequence: CASSSGLAGGSYNEQFF. V gene TRBV4-1 combines with J gene TRBJ2-1; 14 bases agree with TRBD2. V trimming: 5 bases; J trimming: 0 bases; junction bases outside the gene matches: 3. In germline, CDR1 is MGHRA, CDR2 YSYEKL. The CDR3 totals 17 residues.

V is TRBV6-1 and J is TRBJ2-3; the D call may be TRBD1 or TRBD2 (5 bases each). The CDR3 loop spans 13 amino acids. Germline CDR1 MNHNS, CDR2 SASEGT. Trimming stripped 8 bases from V and 1 base from J, with 10 bases between. CDR3 loop: CASSRGGTDTQYF. CDR3 DNA sequence: TGTGCCAGCTCTCGAGGGGGCACAGATACGCAGTATTTT.

The chain links TRBV30 to TRBJ2-1; 10 nucleotides match TRBD2. Germline V gives CDR1 GTSNPN, CDR2 SVGIG (reference sequence). Trimming took 1 base from V and 0 from J; bases not matched to a gene: 12. The length of the CDR3 is 19 residues. CDR3 sequence reads: CAWSGQPGTSAGSYNEQFF. The CDR3 region has the DNA TGTGCCTGGAGTGGCCAACCCGGGACTAGCGCCGGCTCCTACAATGAGCAGTTCTTC.

Regarding this clone: The identical CDR3 is also encoded by other nucleotide sequences in the sample. This sequence joins TRBV9 and TRBJ2-5; D gene uncertain. V was cut by 0 bases and J by 5 bases, with 11 bases left in between. Per germline, CDR1 SGDLS and CDR2 YYNGEE. The CDR3 is 14 amino acids. CDR3 sequence reads: CASSVGTLGETQYF. CDR3 sequence (DNA): TGTGCCAGCAGCGTAGGGACCCTTGGTGAGACCCAGTACTTC. Drawing the rest from reference TRBV9 and TRBJ2-5, the complete variable domain is DSGVTQTPKHLITATGQRVTLRCSPRSGDLSVYWYQQSLDQGLQFLIQYYNGEERAKGNILERFSAQQFPDLHSELNLSSLELGDSALYFCASSVGTLGETQYFGPGTRLLVL.

To note about this clone: Distinct nucleotide sequences in the sample also encode this CDR3. The gene calls are TRBV29-1 and TRBJ2-7; no reliable D call. V lost 4 bases and J lost 2, with 9 bases in between. The CDR3 extends over 12 amino acids. CDR1 and CDR2 (germline): SQVTM, ANQGSEA. The CDR3 nucleotides are TGCAGCGTTGGACGGACCACCTACGAGCAGTACTTC. It codes for CSVGRTTYEQYF.

This sequence joins TRBV7-9 and TRBJ2-7; D gene unclear. The germline V gene has CDR1 SEHNR and CDR2 FQNEAQ (reference sequence). Trimming removed 0 bases from V and 4 bases from J, with 7 bases in between. The CDR3 loop spans 13 amino acids. Here the CDR3 DNA reads TGTGCCAGCAGCTTAGCGGTTTCTTACGAGCAGTACTTC. Its protein product is CASSLAVSYEQYF.

This rearrangement joins TRBV6-6 to TRBJ2-1; 9 bases are a match to TRBD2. The CDR3 is 14 amino acids. With 7 bases clipped from V and 7 bases from J, the junction kept 8 bases outside the gene matches. Germline CDR1 MNHNY, CDR2 SVGAGI (reference sequence). As DNA, the CDR3 is TGTGCCAGCACCGCTGGCGGGAGGGGTAATGAGCAGTTCTTC. The encoded protein is CASTAGGRGNEQFF.

The rearrangement joins TRBV6-6 to TRBJ1-2, with D unclear. Germline CDR1 and CDR2: MNHNY and SVGAGI (reference sequence). Trimming removed 5 bases at V and 6 bases at J, with 10 bases between. The CDR3 covers 12 residues. CDR3 DNA sequence: TGTGCCAGCAGTGCAGACCCCGATGGCTACACCTTC. It translates to CASSADPDGYTF.

Turning to this clone: Distinct nucleotide sequences in the sample also encode this CDR3. The chain has TRBV7-9 and TRBJ1-5; D is possibly TRBD1 (6 bases). Looked up from germline, CDR1 is SEHNR and CDR2 is FQNEAQ (reference sequence). The V gene lost 1 base and the J gene lost 2 bases, with 6 bases spanning the gap. CDR3 length equals 14 residues. CDR3 loop: CASSLDRGNQPQHF. In DNA form, the CDR3 reads TGTGCCAGCAGCTTAGACAGGGGCAATCAGCCCCAGCATTTT.

This clone was recorded a few times. V usage is TRBV6-5 and J usage is TRBJ1-5; D is undetermined. Germline lookup yields CDR1 MNHEY and CDR2 SVGAGI. Trimming stripped 8 bases from V and 3 bases from J, with 8 bases between. The CDR3 is 12 residues long. CDR3 protein: CASSGNNQPQHF. The CDR3 DNA is TGTGCCAGCTCTGGGAACAATCAGCCCCAGCATTTT.